This T cell receptor beta chain emerged from a study of Ad26.COV2.S vaccination and SARS-CoV-2 variants. Treatment reported: approximately 18 received Ad26.COV2.S at low or high dose, single or two shots; 5 received placebo; per-sample allocation not given. Sampling took place 63 days after the first vaccine or placebo injection. Data came from immunoSEQ multiplex PCR; TCRdb stores just in-frame clones and leaves some out. The table includes a few hundred thousand clones, around nine tenths detected once. CDR1 MNHEY and CDR2 SVGEGT come from the germline V gene. Trimming took off 6 bases at V and 4 bases at J, with 16 bases between the two ends. The CDR3 has 14 amino acids.

Sequencing was performed on peripheral blood, taken in a trial of Ad26.COV2.S vaccine versus placebo. This rearrangement joins TRBV6-2 or TRBV6-3 to TRBJ2-7; the D gene is possibly TRBD2 (5 bases). This receptor was obtained from a person between 18 and 65 years old who received the Ad26.COV2.S COVID-19 vaccine or a placebo. Here the CDR3 DNA reads TGTGCCAGCAGCCCCCCCTCTCGGGGATACGAGCAGTACTTC. Protein sequence: CASSPPSRGYEQYF.